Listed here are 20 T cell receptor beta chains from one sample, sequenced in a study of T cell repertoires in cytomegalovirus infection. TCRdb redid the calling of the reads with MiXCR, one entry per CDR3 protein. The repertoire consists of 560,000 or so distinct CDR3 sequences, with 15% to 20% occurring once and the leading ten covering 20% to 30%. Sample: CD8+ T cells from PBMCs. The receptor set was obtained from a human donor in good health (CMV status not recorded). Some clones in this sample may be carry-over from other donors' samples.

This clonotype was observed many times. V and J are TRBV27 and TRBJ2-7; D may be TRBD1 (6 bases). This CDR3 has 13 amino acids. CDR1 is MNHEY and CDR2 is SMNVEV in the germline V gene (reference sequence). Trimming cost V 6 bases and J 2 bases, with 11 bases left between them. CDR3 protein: CASSLGQTYEQYF. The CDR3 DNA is TGTGCCAGCAGCTTAGGACAGACCTACGAGCAGTACTTC.

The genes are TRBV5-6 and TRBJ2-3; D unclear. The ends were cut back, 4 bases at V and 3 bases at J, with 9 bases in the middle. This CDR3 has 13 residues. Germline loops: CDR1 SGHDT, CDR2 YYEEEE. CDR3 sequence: CASSPEATDTQYF. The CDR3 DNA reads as TGTGCCAGCAGCCCCGAGGCGACAGATACGCAGTATTTT.

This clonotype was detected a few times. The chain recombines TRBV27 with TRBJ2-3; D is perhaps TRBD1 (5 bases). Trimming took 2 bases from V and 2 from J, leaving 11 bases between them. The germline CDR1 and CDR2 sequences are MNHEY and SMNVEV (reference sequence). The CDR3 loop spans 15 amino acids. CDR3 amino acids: CASSLVREFTDTQYF. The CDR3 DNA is TGTGCCAGCAGTTTAGTCAGGGAATTCACAGATACGCAGTATTTT.

The DNA of the CDR3 is TGTGCCAGCAGCCCTGGGACACGCACAGATACGCAGTATTTT. This sequence encodes CASSPGTRTDTQYF. The chain recombines TRBV5-4 with TRBJ2-3; D possibly corresponds to TRBD1 (6 bases). The CDR3 has 14 residues. Germline CDR1 reads SGHNT; CDR2 reads YYREEE (reference sequence). Trimming stripped 4 bases from V and 1 base from J, with 10 bases between.

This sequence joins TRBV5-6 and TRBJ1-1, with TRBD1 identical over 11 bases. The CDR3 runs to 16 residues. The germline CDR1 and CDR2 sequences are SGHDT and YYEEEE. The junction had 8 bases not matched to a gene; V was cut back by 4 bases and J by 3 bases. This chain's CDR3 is CASSEGQGVGYTEAFF. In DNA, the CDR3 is TGTGCCAGCAGCGAGGGACAGGGGGTTGGTTACACTGAAGCTTTCTTT.

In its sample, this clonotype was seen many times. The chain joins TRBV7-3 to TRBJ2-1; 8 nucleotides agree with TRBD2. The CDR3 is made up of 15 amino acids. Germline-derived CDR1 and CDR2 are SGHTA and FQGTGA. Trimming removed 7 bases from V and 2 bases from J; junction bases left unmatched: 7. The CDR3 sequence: CASTFSGTAYNEQFF. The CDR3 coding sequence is TGTGCCAGCACTTTTAGCGGGACGGCCTACAATGAGCAGTTCTTC.

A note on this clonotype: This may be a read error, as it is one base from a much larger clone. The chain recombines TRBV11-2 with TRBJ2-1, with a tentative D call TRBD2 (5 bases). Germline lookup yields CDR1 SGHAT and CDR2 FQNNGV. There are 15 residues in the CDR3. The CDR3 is CASSFLGSYGNVQFF. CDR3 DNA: TGTGCCAGCAGCTTCCTGGGGAGTTACGGGAATGTGCAGTTCTTC.

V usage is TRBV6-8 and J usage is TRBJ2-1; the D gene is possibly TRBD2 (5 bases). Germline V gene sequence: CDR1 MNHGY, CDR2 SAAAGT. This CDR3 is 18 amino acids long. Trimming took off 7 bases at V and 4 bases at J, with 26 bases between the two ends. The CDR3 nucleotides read TGTGCCAGCACGCATATCGGACGTATCGGGGAGAAATACAATGAGCAGTTCTTC. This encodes CASTHIGRIGEKYNEQFF.

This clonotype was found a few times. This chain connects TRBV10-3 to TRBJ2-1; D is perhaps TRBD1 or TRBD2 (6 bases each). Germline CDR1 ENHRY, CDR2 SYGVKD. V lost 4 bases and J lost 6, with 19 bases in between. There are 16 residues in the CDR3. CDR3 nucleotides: TGTGCCATCAGTGCTCTCCCTGGTGAGGGGGGCAATGAGCAGTTCTTC. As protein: CAISALPGEGGNEQFF.

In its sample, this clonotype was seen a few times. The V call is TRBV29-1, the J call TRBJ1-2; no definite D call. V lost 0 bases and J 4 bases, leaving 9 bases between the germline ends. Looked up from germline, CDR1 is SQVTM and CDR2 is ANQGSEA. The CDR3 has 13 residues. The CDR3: CSVEDTATYGYTF. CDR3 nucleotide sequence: TGCAGCGTTGAAGACACAGCCACCTATGGCTACACCTTC.

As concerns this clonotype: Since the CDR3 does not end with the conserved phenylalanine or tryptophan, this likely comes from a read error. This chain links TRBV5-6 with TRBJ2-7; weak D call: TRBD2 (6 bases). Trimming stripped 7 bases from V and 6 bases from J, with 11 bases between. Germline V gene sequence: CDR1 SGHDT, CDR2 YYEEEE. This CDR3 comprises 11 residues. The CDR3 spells CASGGDGEQYS. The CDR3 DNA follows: TGTGCCAGCGGCGGGGACGGCGAGCAGTACTCC.

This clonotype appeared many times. The CDR3 spells CASSYGTSGSDEQYF. Here the CDR3 DNA reads TGTGCCAGCAGCTATGGGACTAGCGGGAGTGACGAGCAGTACTTC. This chain uses TRBV27 with TRBJ2-7; 14 bases line up with TRBD2. CDR1 is MNHEY and CDR2 is SMNVEV in the germline V gene (reference sequence). V gave up 6 bases and J gave up 5 bases; unmatched junction bases: 6. There are 15 residues in the CDR3.

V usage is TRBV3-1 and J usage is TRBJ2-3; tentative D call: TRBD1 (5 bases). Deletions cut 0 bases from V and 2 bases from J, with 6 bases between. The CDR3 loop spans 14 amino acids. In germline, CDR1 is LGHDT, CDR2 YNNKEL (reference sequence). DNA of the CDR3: TGTGCCAGCAGCCAAGACAGGGTCACAGATACGCAGTATTTT. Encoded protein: CASSQDRVTDTQYF.

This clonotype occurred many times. Written as DNA, the CDR3 is TGTGCCAGCAGCTCCTCTAGCGGGGGGGGCACAGATACGCAGTATTTT. Translated: CASSSSSGGGTDTQYF. The chain recombines TRBV7-2 with TRBJ2-3, with 12 bases lining up with TRBD2. The V gene's germline CDR1 is SGHTA and CDR2 FQGNSA. This CDR3 region has 16 residues. J lost 1 base, V lost 4 bases, and 3 bases had no gene match.

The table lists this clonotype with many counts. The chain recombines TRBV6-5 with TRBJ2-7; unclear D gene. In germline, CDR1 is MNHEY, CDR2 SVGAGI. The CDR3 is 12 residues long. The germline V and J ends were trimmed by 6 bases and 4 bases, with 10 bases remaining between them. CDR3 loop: CASRDEVYEQYF. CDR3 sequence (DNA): TGTGCCAGCAGGGACGAGGTGTACGAGCAGTACTTC.

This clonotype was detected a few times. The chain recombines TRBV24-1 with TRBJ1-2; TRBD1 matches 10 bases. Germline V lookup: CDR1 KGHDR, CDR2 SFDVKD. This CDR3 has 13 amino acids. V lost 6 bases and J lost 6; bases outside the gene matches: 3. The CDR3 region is CATSLGTGDGYTF. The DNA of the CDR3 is TGTGCCACCAGTCTGGGGACAGGGGATGGCTACACCTTC.

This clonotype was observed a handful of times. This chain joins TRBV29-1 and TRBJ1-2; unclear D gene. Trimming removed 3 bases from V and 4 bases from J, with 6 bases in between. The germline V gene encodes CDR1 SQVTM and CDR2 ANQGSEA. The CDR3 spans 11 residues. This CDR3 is CSVDFSYGYTF. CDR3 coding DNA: TGCAGCGTTGATTTTAGCTATGGCTACACCTTC.

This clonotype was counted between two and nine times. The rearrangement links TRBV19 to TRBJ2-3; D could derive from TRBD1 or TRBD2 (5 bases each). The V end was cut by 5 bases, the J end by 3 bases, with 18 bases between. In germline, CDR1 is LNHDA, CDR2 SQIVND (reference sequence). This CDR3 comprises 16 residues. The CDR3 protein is CASSFRGIAGTDTQYF. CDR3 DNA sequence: TGTGCCAGTAGTTTTAGAGGGATCGCAGGGACAGATACGCAGTATTTT.

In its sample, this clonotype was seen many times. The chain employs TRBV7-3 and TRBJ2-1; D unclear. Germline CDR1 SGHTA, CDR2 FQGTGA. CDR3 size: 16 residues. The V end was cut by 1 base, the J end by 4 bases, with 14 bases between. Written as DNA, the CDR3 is TGTGCCAGCAGCTTAATAAGGCAGAACCGTTACAATGAGCAGTTCTTC. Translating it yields CASSLIRQNRYNEQFF.

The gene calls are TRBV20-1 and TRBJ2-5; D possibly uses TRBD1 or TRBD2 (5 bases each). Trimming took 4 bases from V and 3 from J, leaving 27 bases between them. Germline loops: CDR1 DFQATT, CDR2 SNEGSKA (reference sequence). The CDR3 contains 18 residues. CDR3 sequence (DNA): TGCAGTGCTACAAAACGGGGAGAAATTGCCAGGGAAAAAGAGACCCAGTACTTC. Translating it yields CSATKRGEIAREKETQYF.